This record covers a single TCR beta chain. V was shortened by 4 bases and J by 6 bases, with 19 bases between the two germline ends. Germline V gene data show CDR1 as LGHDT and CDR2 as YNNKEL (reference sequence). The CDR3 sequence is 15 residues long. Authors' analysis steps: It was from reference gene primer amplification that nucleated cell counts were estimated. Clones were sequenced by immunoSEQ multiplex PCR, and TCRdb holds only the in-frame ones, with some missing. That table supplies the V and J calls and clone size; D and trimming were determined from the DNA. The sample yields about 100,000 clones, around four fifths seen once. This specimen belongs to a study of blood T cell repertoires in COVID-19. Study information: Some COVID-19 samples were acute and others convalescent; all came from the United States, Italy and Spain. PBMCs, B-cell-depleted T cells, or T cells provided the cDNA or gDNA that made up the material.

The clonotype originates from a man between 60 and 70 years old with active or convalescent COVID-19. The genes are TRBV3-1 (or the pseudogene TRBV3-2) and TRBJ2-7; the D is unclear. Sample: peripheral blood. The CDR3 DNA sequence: TGTGCCAGCAGCCGAGGTTCGCTTTCGGTGAGCGAGCAGTACTTC. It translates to CASSRGSLSVSEQYF.